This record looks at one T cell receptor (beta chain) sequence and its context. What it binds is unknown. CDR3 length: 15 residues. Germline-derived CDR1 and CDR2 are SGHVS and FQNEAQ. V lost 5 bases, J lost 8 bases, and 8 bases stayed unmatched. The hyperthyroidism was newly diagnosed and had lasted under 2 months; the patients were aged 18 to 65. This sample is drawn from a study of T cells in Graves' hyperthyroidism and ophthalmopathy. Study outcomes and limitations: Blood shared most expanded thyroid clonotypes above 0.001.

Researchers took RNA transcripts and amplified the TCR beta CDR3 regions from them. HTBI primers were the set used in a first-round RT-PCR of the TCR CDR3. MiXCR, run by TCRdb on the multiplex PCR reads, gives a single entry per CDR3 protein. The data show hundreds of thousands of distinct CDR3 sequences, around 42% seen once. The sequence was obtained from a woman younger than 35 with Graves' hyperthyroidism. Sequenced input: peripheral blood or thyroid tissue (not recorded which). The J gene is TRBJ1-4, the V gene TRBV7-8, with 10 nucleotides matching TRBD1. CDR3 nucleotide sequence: TGTGCCAGCAGCACTCGACAGGGGGCGTTCGAAAAACTGTTTTTT. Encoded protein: CASSTRQGAFEKLFF. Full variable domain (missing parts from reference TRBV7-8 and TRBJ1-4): GAGVSQSPRYKVAKRGQDVALRCDPISGHVSLFWYQQALGQGPEFLTYFQNEAQLDKSGLPSDRFFAERPEGSVSTLKIQRTQQEDSAVYLCASSTRQGAFEKLFFGSGTQLSVL.